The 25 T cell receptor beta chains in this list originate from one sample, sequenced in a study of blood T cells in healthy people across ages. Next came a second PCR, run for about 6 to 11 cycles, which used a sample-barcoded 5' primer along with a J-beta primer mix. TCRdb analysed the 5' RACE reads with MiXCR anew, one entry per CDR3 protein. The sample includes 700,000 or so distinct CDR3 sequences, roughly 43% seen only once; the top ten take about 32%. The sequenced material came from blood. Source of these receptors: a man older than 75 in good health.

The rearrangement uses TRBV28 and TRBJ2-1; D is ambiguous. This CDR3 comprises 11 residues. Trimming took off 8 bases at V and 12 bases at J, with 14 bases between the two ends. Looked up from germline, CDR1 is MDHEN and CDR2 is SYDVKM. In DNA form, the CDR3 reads TGTGCCAGCGTTGGTACCCGTGGGCAGTTCTTC. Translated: CASVGTRGQFF.

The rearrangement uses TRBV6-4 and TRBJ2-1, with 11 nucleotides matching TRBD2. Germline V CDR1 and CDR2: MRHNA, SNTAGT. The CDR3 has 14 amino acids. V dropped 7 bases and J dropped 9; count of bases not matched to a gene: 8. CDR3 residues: CASTIGTSGFEQFF. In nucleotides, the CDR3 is TGTGCCAGCACGATAGGGACTAGCGGTTTTGAGCAGTTCTTC.

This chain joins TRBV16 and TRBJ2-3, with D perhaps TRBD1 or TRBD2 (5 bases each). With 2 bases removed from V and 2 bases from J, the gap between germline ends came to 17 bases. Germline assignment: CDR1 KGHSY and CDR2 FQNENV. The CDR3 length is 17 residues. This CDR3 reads CASSQGGERKYTDTQYF. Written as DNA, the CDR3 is TGTGCCAGCAGCCAAGGGGGTGAGCGGAAATACACAGATACGCAGTATTTT.

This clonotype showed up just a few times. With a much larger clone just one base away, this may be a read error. In DNA, the CDR3 is TGTGCCAGCAGCTTAGAACGTGGCTGTGGCGGGAGGGCCTACAATGAGCAGTTCTTC. This encodes CASSLERGCGGRAYNEQFF. The rearrangement links TRBV7-9 to TRBJ2-1; the match to TRBD2 covers 9 bases. Germline V gives CDR1 SEHNR, CDR2 FQNEAQ (reference sequence). The CDR3 consists of 19 residues. The junction had 12 bases not matched to a gene; V was cut back by 1 base and J by 2 bases.

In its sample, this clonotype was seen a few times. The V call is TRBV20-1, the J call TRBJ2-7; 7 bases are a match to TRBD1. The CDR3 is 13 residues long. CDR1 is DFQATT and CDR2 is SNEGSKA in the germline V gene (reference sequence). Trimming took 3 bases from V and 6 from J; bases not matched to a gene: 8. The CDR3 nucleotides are TGCAGTGCTAGGTGGCAGGGGGTTACCGAGCAGTACTTC. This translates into CSARWQGVTEQYF.

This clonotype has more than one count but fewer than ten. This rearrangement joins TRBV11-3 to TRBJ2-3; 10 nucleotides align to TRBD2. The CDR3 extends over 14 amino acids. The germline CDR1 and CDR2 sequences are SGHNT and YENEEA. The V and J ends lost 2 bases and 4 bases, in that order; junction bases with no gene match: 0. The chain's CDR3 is CASSLTSGADTQYF. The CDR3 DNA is TGTGCCAGCAGCTTAACTAGCGGGGCAGATACGCAGTATTTT.

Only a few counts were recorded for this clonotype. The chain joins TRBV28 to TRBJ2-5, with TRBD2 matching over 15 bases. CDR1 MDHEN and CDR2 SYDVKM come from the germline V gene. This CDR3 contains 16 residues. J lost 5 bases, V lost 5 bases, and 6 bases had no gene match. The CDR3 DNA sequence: TGTGCCAGCAGTCGGGGACTAGCGGGAGGTTTGGAGACCCAGTACTTC. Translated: CASSRGLAGGLETQYF.

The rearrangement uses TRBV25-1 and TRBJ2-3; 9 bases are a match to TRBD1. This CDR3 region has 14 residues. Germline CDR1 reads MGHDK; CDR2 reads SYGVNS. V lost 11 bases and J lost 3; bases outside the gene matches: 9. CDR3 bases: TGTGCCGCTTCGGGGACAGGGCAGACAGATACGCAGTATTTT. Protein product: CAASGTGQTDTQYF. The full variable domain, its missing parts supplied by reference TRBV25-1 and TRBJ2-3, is EADIYQTPRYLVIGTGKKITLECSQTMGHDKMYWYQQDPGMELHLIHYSYGVNSTEKGDLSSESTVSRIRTEHFPLTLESARPSHTSQYLCAASGTGQTDTQYFGPGTRLTVL.

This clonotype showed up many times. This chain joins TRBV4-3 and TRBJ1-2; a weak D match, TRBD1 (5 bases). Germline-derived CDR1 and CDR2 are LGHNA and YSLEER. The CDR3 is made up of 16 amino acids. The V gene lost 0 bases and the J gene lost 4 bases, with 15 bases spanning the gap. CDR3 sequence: CASSQEGSWGFYGYTF. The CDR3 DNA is TGCGCCAGCAGCCAAGAGGGTTCGTGGGGCTTCTATGGCTACACCTTC.

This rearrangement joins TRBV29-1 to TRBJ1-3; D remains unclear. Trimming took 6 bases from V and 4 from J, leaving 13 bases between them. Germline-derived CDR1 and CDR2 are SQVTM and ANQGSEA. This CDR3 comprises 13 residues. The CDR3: CSVLADSGNTIYF. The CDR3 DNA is TGCAGCGTCCTTGCGGATTCGGGAAACACCATATATTTT.

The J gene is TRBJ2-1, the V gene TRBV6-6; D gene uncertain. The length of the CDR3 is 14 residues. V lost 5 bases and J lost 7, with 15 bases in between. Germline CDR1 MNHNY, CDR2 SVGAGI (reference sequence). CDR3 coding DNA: TGTGCCAGCAGTCCCGCAGGTTGGGGTAATGAGCAGTTCTTC. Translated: CASSPAGWGNEQFF.

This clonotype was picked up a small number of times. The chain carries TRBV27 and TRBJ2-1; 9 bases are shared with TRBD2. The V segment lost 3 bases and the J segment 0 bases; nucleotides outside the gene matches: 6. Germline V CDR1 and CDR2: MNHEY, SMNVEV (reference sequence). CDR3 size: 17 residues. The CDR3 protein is CASSFRAGGSSYNEQFF. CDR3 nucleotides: TGTGCCAGCAGTTTTCGAGCGGGGGGAAGCTCCTACAATGAGCAGTTCTTC.

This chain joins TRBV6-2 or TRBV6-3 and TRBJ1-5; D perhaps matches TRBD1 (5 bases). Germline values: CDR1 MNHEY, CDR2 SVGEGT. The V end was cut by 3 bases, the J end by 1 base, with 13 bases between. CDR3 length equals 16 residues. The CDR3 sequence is CASSYQGSGSNQPQHF. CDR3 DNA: TGTGCCAGCAGTTATCAGGGCTCCGGGAGCAATCAGCCCCAGCATTTT.

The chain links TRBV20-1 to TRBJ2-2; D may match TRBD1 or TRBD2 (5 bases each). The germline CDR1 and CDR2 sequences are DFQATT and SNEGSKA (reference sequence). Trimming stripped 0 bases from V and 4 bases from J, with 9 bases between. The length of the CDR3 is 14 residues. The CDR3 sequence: CSARESGPTGELFF. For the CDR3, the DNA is TGCAGTGCTAGAGAGTCGGGACCCACCGGGGAGCTGTTTTTT.

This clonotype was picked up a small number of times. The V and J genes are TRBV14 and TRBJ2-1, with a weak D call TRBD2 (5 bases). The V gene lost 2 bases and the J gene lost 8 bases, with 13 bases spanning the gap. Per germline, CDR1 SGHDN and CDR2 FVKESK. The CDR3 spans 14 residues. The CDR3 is CASSQWLSRDEQFF. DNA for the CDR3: TGTGCCAGCAGCCAATGGCTGTCGAGGGATGAGCAGTTCTTC.

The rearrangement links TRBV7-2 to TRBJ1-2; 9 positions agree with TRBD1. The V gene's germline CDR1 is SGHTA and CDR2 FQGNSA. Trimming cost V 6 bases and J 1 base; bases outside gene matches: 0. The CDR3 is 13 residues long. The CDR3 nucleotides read TGTGCCAGCAGGGACAGGGGTAACTATGGCTACACCTTC. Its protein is CASRDRGNYGYTF.

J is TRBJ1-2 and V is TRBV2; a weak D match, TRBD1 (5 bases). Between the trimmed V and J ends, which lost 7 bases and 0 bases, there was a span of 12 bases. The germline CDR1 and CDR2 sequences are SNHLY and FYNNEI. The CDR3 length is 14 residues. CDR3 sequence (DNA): TGTGCCAGCAAGGTCACAGGAGCTAACTATGGCTACACCTTC. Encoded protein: CASKVTGANYGYTF.

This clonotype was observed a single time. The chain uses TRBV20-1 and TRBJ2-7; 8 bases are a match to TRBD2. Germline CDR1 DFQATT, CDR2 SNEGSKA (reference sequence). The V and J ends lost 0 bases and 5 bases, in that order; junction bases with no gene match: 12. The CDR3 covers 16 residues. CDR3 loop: CSARDGRAGVTDEQYF. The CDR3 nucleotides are TGCAGTGCTAGAGACGGGAGAGCGGGAGTCACCGACGAGCAGTACTTC.

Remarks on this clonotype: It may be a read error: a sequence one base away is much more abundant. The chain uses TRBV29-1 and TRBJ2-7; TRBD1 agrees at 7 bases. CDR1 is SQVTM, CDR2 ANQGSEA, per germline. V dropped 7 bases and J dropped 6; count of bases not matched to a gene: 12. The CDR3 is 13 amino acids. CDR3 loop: CSGGPVQGSEQYF. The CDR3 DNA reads TGCAGCGGCGGACCGGTACAGGGGTCCGAGCAGTACTTC.

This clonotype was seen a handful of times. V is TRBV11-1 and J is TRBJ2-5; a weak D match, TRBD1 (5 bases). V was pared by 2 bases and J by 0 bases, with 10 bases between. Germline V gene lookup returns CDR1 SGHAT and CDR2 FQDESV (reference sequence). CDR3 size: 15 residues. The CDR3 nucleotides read TGTGCCAGCAGCTTAATTGGGGCGAACCAAGAGACCCAGTACTTC. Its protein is CASSLIGANQETQYF. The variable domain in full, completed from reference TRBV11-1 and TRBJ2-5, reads EAEVAQSPRYKITEKSQAVAFWCDPISGHATLYWYRQILGQGPELLVQFQDESVVDDSQLPKDRFSAERLKGVDSTLKIQPAELGDSAMYLCASSLIGANQETQYFGPGTRLLVL.

In DNA form, the CDR3 reads TGTGCCAGCAGCTTAATCACTGGAAACACCATATATTTT. It codes for CASSLITGNTIYF. The chain couples TRBV7-3 to TRBJ1-3; D is undetermined. The germline gives CDR1 SGHTA, CDR2 FQGTGA. The CDR3 is 13 amino acids. The V end lost 1 base, the J end lost 2 bases, and 3 bases lay between the germline ends. Combining the CDR3 with reference TRBV7-3 and TRBJ1-3 gives the whole variable domain GAGVSQTPSNKVTEKGKYVELRCDPISGHTALYWYRQSLGQGPEFLIYFQGTGAADDSGLPNDRFFAVRPEGSVSTLKIQRTERGDSAVYLCASSLITGNTIYFGEGSWLTVV.

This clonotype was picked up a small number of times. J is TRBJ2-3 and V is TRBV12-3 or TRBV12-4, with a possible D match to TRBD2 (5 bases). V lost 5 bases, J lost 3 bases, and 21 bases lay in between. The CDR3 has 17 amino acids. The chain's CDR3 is CASSPSRGYTGTDTQYF. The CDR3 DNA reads TGTGCCAGCAGTCCAAGCAGAGGCTATACGGGAACAGATACGCAGTATTTT.

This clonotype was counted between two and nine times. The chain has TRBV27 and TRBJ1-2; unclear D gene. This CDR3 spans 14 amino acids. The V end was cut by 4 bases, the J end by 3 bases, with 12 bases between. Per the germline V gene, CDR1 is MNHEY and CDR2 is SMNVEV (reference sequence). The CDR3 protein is CASSSGYIDYGYTF. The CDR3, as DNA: TGTGCCAGCAGTTCGGGATACATAGACTATGGCTACACCTTC.

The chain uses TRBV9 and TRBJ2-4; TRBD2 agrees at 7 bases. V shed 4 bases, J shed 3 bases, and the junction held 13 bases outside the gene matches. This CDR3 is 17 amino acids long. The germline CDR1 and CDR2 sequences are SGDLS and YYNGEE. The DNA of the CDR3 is TGTGCCAGCAGCCCGGGGGGACCCCAGGTGGGCAAAAACATTCAGTACTTC. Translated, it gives CASSPGGPQVGKNIQYF.

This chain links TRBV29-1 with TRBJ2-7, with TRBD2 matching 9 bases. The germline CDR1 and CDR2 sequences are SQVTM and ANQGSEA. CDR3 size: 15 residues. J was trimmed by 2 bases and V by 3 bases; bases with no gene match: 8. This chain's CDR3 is CSVDSSAGGPYEQYF. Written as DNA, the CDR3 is TGCAGCGTTGATTCATCAGCGGGGGGCCCCTACGAGCAGTACTTC.